This T cell receptor (beta chain) is drawn from a study of blood T cell repertoires in COVID-19. Study-wide background: Whether acute or convalescent, the COVID-19 samples came from the United States, Italy and Spain. The analysed material was cDNA or gDNA that came from T cells, B-cell-depleted T cells, or PBMCs.

In the authors' methods: Amplification of reference gene primers provided the estimated nucleated cell counts. TCRdb's table, derived via immunoSEQ multiplex PCR, lists solely in-frame clones and lacks some. That table furnishes V, J and clone size, whereas the DNA furnished D and trimming. In the table there are about 250,000 clones, approximately 90% of which are singletons. The study assigned cohorts using participant-reported clinical history. The CDR3 length is 15 residues. Germline V CDR1 and CDR2: MNHNS, SASEGT. V was pared by 1 base and J by 0 bases, with 9 bases between. The sequencing sample was made of PBMCs or T cells enriched from blood (not recorded which). V is TRBV6-1 and J is TRBJ1-2, with D unclear. The clonotype comes from a woman in her 30s with acute COVID-19. This chain's CDR3 is CASSEEWGANYGYTF. CDR3 coding DNA: TGTGCCAGCAGTGAAGAATGGGGAGCTAACTATGGCTACACCTTC.